One sample yielded the 23 T cell receptor beta chains listed below, sequenced in a study of early T cells in non-severe SARS-CoV-2 infection. TCRdb reprocessed the 5' RACE reads with MiXCR, giving one entry per CDR3 protein. The profile covers tens of thousands of distinct CDR3 sequences, with around a tenth appearing a single time and over 4% taken by the ten largest. Sample: whole blood, taken at baseline. Receptors originate from an adult who was a healthcare worker with PCR-confirmed SARS-CoV-2 infection or an uninfected control (not recorded which).

This clonotype was picked up a small number of times. The V call is TRBV7-2, the J call TRBJ2-2; TRBD2 matches at 9 bases. The germline gives CDR1 SGHTA, CDR2 FQGNSA. The CDR3 loop spans 15 amino acids. V lost 5 bases, J lost 5 bases, and 6 bases stayed unmatched. Written as DNA, the CDR3 is TGTGCCAGCAGCCCGATTAGCGGGGGTACCGGGGAGCTGTTTTTT. It encodes CASSPISGGTGELFF.

V usage is TRBV11-2 and J usage is TRBJ2-3; tentatively, D is TRBD1 or TRBD2 (5 bases each). CDR1 and CDR2 (germline): SGHAT, FQNNGV. The CDR3 sequence is 14 residues long. The V end was cut by 2 bases, the J end by 1 base, with 7 bases between. CDR3 bases: TGTGCCAGCAGCTTACAGGGAGGCACAGATACGCAGTATTTT. It encodes CASSLQGGTDTQYF.

This chain joins TRBV6-5 and TRBJ2-7; D is ambiguous. There are 13 residues in the CDR3. Germline V CDR1 and CDR2: MNHEY, SVGAGI. V gave up 6 bases and J gave up 1 base, with 10 bases separating them. CDR3 nucleotide sequence: TGTGCCAGCAGAAGGACGGATTCCTACGAGCAGTACTTC. Translating gives CASRRTDSYEQYF.

The gene calls are TRBV20-1 and TRBJ2-1, with TRBD2 matching over 7 bases. CDR3 length equals 16 residues. Germline loops: CDR1 DFQATT, CDR2 SNEGSKA (reference sequence). V trimming: 6 bases; J trimming: 3 bases; junction bases outside the gene matches: 14. CDR3 loop: CSATSPGREYYNEQFF. In DNA form, the CDR3 reads TGCAGTGCAACCTCCCCGGGGCGGGAGTACTACAATGAGCAGTTCTTC.

This clonotype was recorded many times. The chain uses TRBV12-3 or TRBV12-4 and TRBJ1-1, with D uncertain. Trimming stripped 1 base from V and 8 bases from J, with 11 bases between. This CDR3 has 13 amino acids. CDR3 sequence reads: CASSLERSLEAFF. The CDR3 DNA follows: TGTGCCAGCAGTTTAGAGAGATCTCTAGAAGCTTTCTTT.

V is TRBV5-1 and J is TRBJ2-2; the D gene is possibly TRBD1 (6 bases). Trimming cost V 4 bases and J 3 bases, with 13 bases left between them. Germline values: CDR1 SGHRS, CDR2 YFSETQ. The CDR3 spans 15 residues. The CDR3 protein is CASSRGGPDTGELFF. The CDR3 nucleotides read TGCGCCAGCAGCCGAGGGGGTCCCGACACCGGGGAGCTGTTTTTT.

This clonotype was recorded at least ten times. As DNA, the CDR3 is TGCGCCAGCAGCGTGACGGGACAGGGGCTTGGGGAGCAGTACTTC. Amino acid sequence: CASSVTGQGLGEQYF. V gene TRBV5-1 combines with J gene TRBJ2-7; 10 bases are shared with TRBD1. Trimming at V came to 4 bases and at J to 7 bases, leaving 11 bases not matched to a gene. The CDR3 is made up of 15 amino acids. Germline assignment: CDR1 SGHRS and CDR2 YFSETQ.

This clonotype was found many times. The V call is TRBV20-1, the J call TRBJ1-1; 8 bases are a match to TRBD1. The germline V gene encodes CDR1 DFQATT and CDR2 SNEGSKA (reference sequence). This CDR3 contains 14 residues. After removal of 3 bases from V and 4 bases from J, the junction contained 7 bases not matched to a gene. The CDR3 sequence: CSASSGRGLTEAFF. The DNA for the CDR3 is TGCAGTGCTAGTTCGGGCAGGGGGCTCACTGAAGCTTTCTTT.

The table lists this clonotype with many counts. The gene calls are TRBV12-3 or TRBV12-4 and TRBJ2-7, with 7 bases matching TRBD1. The CDR3 covers 14 residues. The V and J ends lost 1 base and 6 bases, in that order; junction bases with no gene match: 6. CDR3 DNA sequence: TGTGCCAGCAGTTTAGGAGGGGGCATATCCGAGCAGTACTTC. This sequence encodes CASSLGGGISEQYF.

In its sample, this clonotype was seen many times. V is TRBV18 and J is TRBJ1-2; 10 bases are shared with TRBD1. CDR3 length: 14 residues. From germline, CDR1 is KGHSH and CDR2 LQKENI. J lost 5 bases, V lost 2 bases, and 2 bases had no gene match. The CDR3 DNA is TGTGCCAGCTCACCAGGGACAGGGGATTATGGCTACACCTTC. It yields the protein CASSPGTGDYGYTF.

The rearrangement uses TRBV19 and TRBJ1-1, with D possibly TRBD1 on 5 matching bases. The germline V and J ends were trimmed by 7 bases and 4 bases, with 19 bases remaining between them. The V gene's germline CDR1 is LNHDA and CDR2 SQIVND (reference sequence). The CDR3 contains 15 residues. The chain's CDR3 is CASTRQRWGSTEAFF. The CDR3 DNA follows: TGTGCCAGTACCCGACAGCGATGGGGATCCACTGAAGCTTTCTTT.

The sample holds many counts of this clonotype. This rearrangement joins TRBV11-2 to TRBJ2-3; no clear D gene. Trimming removed 0 bases at V and 8 bases at J, with 6 bases between. Germline V CDR1 and CDR2: SGHAT, FQNNGV. The length of the CDR3 is 12 residues. CDR3 loop: CASSLEPRTQYF. The CDR3 coding sequence is TGTGCCAGCAGCTTAGAACCCCGTACGCAGTATTTT.

This clonotype was counted between two and nine times. This rearrangement joins TRBV6-2 or TRBV6-3 to TRBJ2-7, with D perhaps matching TRBD1 or TRBD2 (6 bases each). CDR1 and CDR2 from the germline V gene are MNHEY and SVGEGT. CDR3 length: 15 residues. Trimming removed 4 bases at V and 3 bases at J, with 16 bases between. CDR3 sequence (DNA): TGTGCCAGCAGTTCGCGGCCGGGGGCGGTCTACGAGCAGTACTTC. Its protein is CASSSRPGAVYEQYF.

This clonotype was observed a few times. V usage is TRBV28 and J usage is TRBJ2-2; tentatively, D is TRBD1 (6 bases). From germline, CDR1 is MDHEN and CDR2 SYDVKM. The CDR3 covers 15 residues. Trimming left V 3 bases short and J 4 bases short, with 12 bases between. The CDR3 region has the DNA TGTGCCAGCAGTTTGTTGGGGGCCGGCACCGGGGAGCTGTTTTTT. Amino acids: CASSLLGAGTGELFF.

This clonotype has just a few counts. J is TRBJ2-7 and V is TRBV29-1, with 12 bases matching TRBD2. The CDR3 has 13 residues. Trimming at V came to 7 bases and at J to 0 bases, leaving 1 base not matched to a gene. CDR1 is SQVTM and CDR2 is ANQGSEA in the germline V gene. The CDR3 nucleotides read TGCAGCGCACTAGCGGGAGGCTCCTACGAGCAGTACTTC. The encoded protein is CSALAGGSYEQYF.

The genes are TRBV11-2 and TRBJ2-1, with 10 nucleotides matching TRBD1. The length of the CDR3 is 16 residues. V was clipped by 4 bases and J by 7 bases; unmatched bases: 10. Germline-derived CDR1 and CDR2 are SGHAT and FQNNGV. For the CDR3, the DNA is TGTGCCAGCAGCTGGAGAGCCGGGACAGGGGTTAATGAGCAGTTCTTC. Protein product: CASSWRAGTGVNEQFF.

The sample holds a few counts of this clonotype. The J gene is TRBJ1-1, the V gene TRBV29-1; D is ambiguous. Germline V gene lookup returns CDR1 SQVTM and CDR2 ANQGSEA. V was clipped by 5 bases and J by 7 bases, with 17 bases between them. The CDR3 has 13 residues. CDR3 nucleotide sequence: TGCAGCGTTTTTAGTCGCACAGAGGGTGAAGCTTTCTTT. Translating it yields CSVFSRTEGEAFF. The complete variable domain, with remaining parts taken from reference TRBV29-1 and TRBJ1-1, reads SAVISQKPSRDICQRGTSLTIQCQVDSQVTMMFWYRQQPGQSLTLIATANQGSEATYESGFVIDKFPISRPNLTFSTLTVSNMSPEDSSIYLCSVFSRTEGEAFFGQGTRLTVV.

J is TRBJ2-3 and V is TRBV4-3; possibly TRBD1 or TRBD2 for D (5 bases each). CDR3 length equals 11 residues. Germline CDR1 is LGHNA and CDR2 is YSLEER. The V and J ends lost 8 bases and 8 bases respectively, with 11 bases between them. DNA for the CDR3: TGCGCCAGCGGTGAGGGGAGTACGCAGTATTTT. It codes for CASGEGSTQYF.

V is TRBV7-3 and J is TRBJ2-1, with 8 bases that match TRBD2. This CDR3 contains 15 residues. Germline loops: CDR1 SGHTA, CDR2 FQGTGA. The trim removed 5 bases at V and 4 bases at J, leaving 7 bases unmatched. CDR3 DNA sequence: TGTGCCAGCAGCCGGACTAGCTTAGGATACAATGAGCAGTTCTTC. As protein: CASSRTSLGYNEQFF.

The rearrangement joins TRBV20-1 to TRBJ1-1; TRBD1 is a possible D gene (5 bases). Germline V gene data show CDR1 as DFQATT and CDR2 as SNEGSKA (reference sequence). V dropped 0 bases and J dropped 1 base, with 15 bases sitting between them. The CDR3 extends over 16 amino acids. DNA of the CDR3: TGCAGTGCTAGAGATCTCGTGGGACCTCAGAACACTGAAGCTTTCTTT. This gives the protein CSARDLVGPQNTEAFF.

A note on this clonotype: A clone one base away is much larger, so this may be a read error. The CDR3 ends on some other residue instead of the conserved phenylalanine or tryptophan, so this is likely a read error. The V gene is TRBV30, the J gene TRBJ2-2, with TRBD2 matching 12 bases. Trimming cost V 4 bases and J 5 bases; bases outside gene matches: 5. This CDR3 is 15 amino acids long. From germline, CDR1 is GTSNPN and CDR2 SVGIG (reference sequence). The CDR3 spells CAWKPLAGGTGELFL. The DNA for the CDR3 is TGTGCCTGGAAGCCCCTAGCGGGAGGGACCGGGGAGCTGTTTTTA.

This clonotype was found many times. This chain uses TRBV6-1 with TRBJ1-2; 7 bases match TRBD1. Trimming at V came to 6 bases and at J to 4 bases, leaving 5 bases not matched to a gene. This CDR3 region has 13 residues. Germline CDR1 MNHNS, CDR2 SASEGT. CDR3 nucleotides: TGTGCCAGCAGACAGGGGCTGGGCTATGGCTACACCTTC. The encoded protein is CASRQGLGYGYTF.

This clonotype has just a few counts. J is TRBJ2-7 and V is TRBV5-4; 7 nucleotides match TRBD1. The CDR3 spans 14 residues. CDR1 is SGHNT, CDR2 YYREEE, per germline (reference sequence). V lost 4 bases and J lost 2; bases outside the gene matches: 6. In DNA form, the CDR3 reads TGTGCCAGCAGCCCCGACAGGGTTACCTACGAGCAGTACTTC. It yields the protein CASSPDRVTYEQYF.